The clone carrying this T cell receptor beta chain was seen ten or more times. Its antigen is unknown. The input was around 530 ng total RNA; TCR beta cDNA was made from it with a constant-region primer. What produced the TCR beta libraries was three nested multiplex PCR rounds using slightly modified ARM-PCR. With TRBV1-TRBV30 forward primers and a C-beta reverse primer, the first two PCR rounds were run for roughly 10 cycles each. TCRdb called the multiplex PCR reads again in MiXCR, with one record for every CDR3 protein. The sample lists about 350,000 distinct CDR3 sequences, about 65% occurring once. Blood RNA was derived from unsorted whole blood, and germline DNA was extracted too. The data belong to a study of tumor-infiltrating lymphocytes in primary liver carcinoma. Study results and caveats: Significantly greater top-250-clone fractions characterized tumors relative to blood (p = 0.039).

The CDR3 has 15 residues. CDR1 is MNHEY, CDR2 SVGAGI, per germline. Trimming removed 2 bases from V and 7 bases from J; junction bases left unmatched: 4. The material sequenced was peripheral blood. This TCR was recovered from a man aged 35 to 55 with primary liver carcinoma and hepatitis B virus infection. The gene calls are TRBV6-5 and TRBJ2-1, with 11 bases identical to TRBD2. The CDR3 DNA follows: TGTGCCAGCAGTTACGAAGTAGCGGGGGGGAATGAGCAGTTCTTC. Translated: CASSYEVAGGNEQFF.